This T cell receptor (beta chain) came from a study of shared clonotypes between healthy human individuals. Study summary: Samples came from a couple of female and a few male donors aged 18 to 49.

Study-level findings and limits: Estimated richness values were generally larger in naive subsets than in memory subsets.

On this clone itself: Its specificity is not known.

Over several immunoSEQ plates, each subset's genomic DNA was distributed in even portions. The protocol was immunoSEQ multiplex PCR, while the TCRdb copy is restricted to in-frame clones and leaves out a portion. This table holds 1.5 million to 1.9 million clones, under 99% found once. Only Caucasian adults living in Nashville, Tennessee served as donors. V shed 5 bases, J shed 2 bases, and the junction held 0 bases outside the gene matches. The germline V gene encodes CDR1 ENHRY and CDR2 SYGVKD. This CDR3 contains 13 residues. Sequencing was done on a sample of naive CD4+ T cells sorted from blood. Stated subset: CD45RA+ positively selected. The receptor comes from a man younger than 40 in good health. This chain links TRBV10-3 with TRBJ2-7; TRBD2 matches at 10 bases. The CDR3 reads CAISTSGTYEQYF. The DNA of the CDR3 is TGTGCCATCAGTACTAGCGGGACCTACGAGCAGTACTTC.